This record concerns one T cell receptor beta chain sequence. This sample is drawn from a study of blood T cell repertoires in COVID-19. Background on the study: Sources were T cells, B-cell-depleted T cells, or PBMCs; the material itself was cDNA or gDNA.

CDR1 is SGHRS, CDR2 YFSETQ, per germline. This CDR3 is 14 amino acids long. Trimming took 5 bases from V and 6 from J; bases not matched to a gene: 3. This table comes from immunoSEQ multiplex PCR, and its TCRdb copy is limited to in-frame clones, with some not included. The sample yields 65,000 to 70,000 clones, approximately 84% seen once. Seattle patients were enrolled during active infection and followed longitudinally. The source of this sequence is a man aged 40-49 years with COVID-19, enrolled during active disease. The rearrangement joins TRBV5-1 to TRBJ2-1; 12 bases line up with TRBD1. Material for sequencing was peripheral blood. The CDR3 DNA is TGCGCCAGCAGAATGGGACAGGGGGCCAATGAGCAGTTCTTC. Translating gives CASRMGQGANEQFF.